A single TCR beta chain is shown here with its context. This entry is derived from a study of blood T cell repertoires in COVID-19. Produced via immunoSEQ multiplex PCR; TCRdb's table is partial and in-frame only. The table lists about 410,000 clones, about 88% of them singletons. This CDR3 spans 14 amino acids. Germline CDR1 and CDR2: LGHNA and YSLEER. Trimming shortened V by 5 bases and J by 0 bases, and 8 bases separated the two germline ends. The origin of this receptor is a woman in her thirties or forties with COVID-19, enrolled during active disease. What was sequenced was peripheral blood. V gene TRBV4-3 combines with J gene TRBJ1-3; D is unclear. The CDR3 region has the DNA TGCGCCAGCAGCTCTTTCGGCTCTGGAAACACCATATATTTT. This codes for CASSSFGSGNTIYF.